This TCR beta chain emerged from a study of blood T cell repertoires in COVID-19. The repertoire was sequenced with immunoSEQ multiplex PCR; TCRdb's copy has only in-frame clones and lacks some. The sample shows 350,000 to 400,000 clones, just under 90% of them seen only once. As regards this clone: Other DNA sequences in the sample encode the same CDR3.

Trimming cost V 6 bases and J 1 base, with 6 bases left between them. The CDR3 is 11 residues long. Germline V gene data show CDR1 as SQVTM and CDR2 as ANQGSEA. The TCR sequence derives from a young woman who had recovered from COVID-19. Material for sequencing was PBMCs or T cells enriched from blood (not recorded which). The rearrangement links TRBV29-1 to TRBJ1-1, with no clear D. The CDR3 loop is CSVSRNTEAFF. DNA for the CDR3: TGCAGCGTATCTAGGAACACTGAAGCTTTCTTT. The variable domain in full, with the rest retrieved from reference TRBV29-1 and TRBJ1-1, is SAVISQKPSRDICQRGTSLTIQCQVDSQVTMMFWYRQQPGQSLTLIATANQGSEATYESGFVIDKFPISRPNLTFSTLTVSNMSPEDSSIYLCSVSRNTEAFFGQGTRLTVV.